Sequencing of this TCR beta chain was carried out in a study of CD8+ T cells in alopecia areata. The authors extracted RNA and reverse transcribed it into cDNA as the sequencing template. Assay: immunoSEQ multiplex PCR; the TCRdb copy retains only in-frame clones and omits some. The sample has 90,000 to 120,000 clones, 50% to 60% seen once. This clone was seen only a few times. With 2 bases removed from V and 5 bases from J, the gap between germline ends came to 9 bases. This CDR3 has 13 residues. The germline V gene has CDR1 MNHEY and CDR2 SVGAGI. Sequenced: NKG2D-low CD8+ T cells sorted from blood. The J gene is TRBJ2-5, the V gene TRBV6-5; D is unclear. The source of this sequence is a human donor with alopecia areata. The CDR3 nucleotides are TGTGCCAGCAGTTACCATTTTCGGGAGACCCAGTACTTC. Amino acid sequence: CASSYHFRETQYF.